Described below is a single T cell receptor beta chain sequence and its context. As handled by the study authors: Amplified reference gene primers provided the basis for estimating nucleated cell counts. Profiled with immunoSEQ multiplex PCR; TCRdb holds only in-frame clones, not every one. The DNA gave D and trimming, while V, J and clone size come from that table. The sample has 430,000 or so clones; about 88% are singletons. The sample is drawn from a study of blood T cell repertoires in COVID-19. The germline V gene has CDR1 SGHAT and CDR2 FQNNGV. Trimming took 1 base from V and 1 from J, leaving 20 bases between them. CDR3 length: 19 residues.

The specimen sequenced was PBMCs or T cells enriched from blood (not recorded which). This clonotype was sampled from a woman aged 18-29 years who had been exposed to COVID-19. The V call is TRBV11-2, the J call TRBJ1-3; possibly TRBD1 for D (6 bases). The CDR3 protein is CASSLVRDTLPRSGNTIYF. The DNA for the CDR3 is TGTGCCAGCAGCTTAGTTAGGGACACTCTACCACGTTCTGGAAACACCATATATTTT. The variable domain in full, completed from reference TRBV11-2 and TRBJ1-3, reads EAGVAQSPRYKIIEKRQSVAFWCNPISGHATLYWYQQILGQGPKLLIQFQNNGVVDDSQLPKDRFSAERLKGVDSTLKIQPAKLEDSAVYLCASSLVRDTLPRSGNTIYFGEGSWLTVV.